The 28 T cell receptor beta chains below all came from one sample that was sequenced in a study of blood T cell repertoires in COVID-19. Sequencing was performed with immunoSEQ multiplex PCR; in TCRdb, only in-frame clones are kept and a portion is missing. The sample has around 200,000 clones, roughly 90% seen once; the top ten hold more than 3.5%. Material for sequencing was PBMCs or T cells enriched from blood (not recorded which). The origin of the receptors is a middle-aged woman with acute COVID-19.

A single count supports this clone. This chain connects TRBV14 to TRBJ1-1; D ambiguous. The germline gives CDR1 SGHDN, CDR2 FVKESK. CDR3 size: 14 residues. Trimming pared 3 bases from V and 0 bases from J, leaving 8 bases between. The CDR3: CASSHLVLNTEAFF. In DNA form, the CDR3 reads TGTGCCAGCAGCCACCTAGTTTTGAACACTGAAGCTTTCTTT. The full variable domain, with the rest looked up from reference TRBV14 and TRBJ1-1, is EAGVTQFPSHSVIEKGQTVTLRCDPISGHDNLYWYRRVMGKEIKFLLHFVKESKQDESGMPNNRFLAERTGGTYSTLKVQPAELEDSGVYFCASSHLVLNTEAFFGQGTRLTVV.

This chain links TRBV14 with TRBJ2-1; the D gene is possibly TRBD2 (7 bases). The CDR3 runs to 17 residues. CDR1 and CDR2 from the germline V gene are SGHDN and FVKESK. Deletions cut 5 bases from V and 4 bases from J, with 21 bases between. In DNA, the CDR3 is TGTGCCAGCAGCTCATGGTCGGTGGCGGGGGCATACAATGAGCAGTTCTTC. It yields the protein CASSSWSVAGAYNEQFF.

Concerning this clone: Other nucleotide sequences from this sample produce the same CDR3. The V gene is TRBV18, the J gene TRBJ1-2, with 9 bases identical to TRBD1. The CDR3 is 15 residues long. The germline gives CDR1 KGHSH, CDR2 LQKENI. J gave up 1 base and V 2 bases, and 2 bases lay outside the gene matches. The CDR3 reads CASSPATGGNYGYTF. The CDR3 DNA reads as TGTGCCAGCTCACCAGCGACAGGGGGTAACTATGGCTACACCTTC.

This chain connects TRBV27 to TRBJ2-1; D is perhaps TRBD2 (6 bases). V lost 5 bases, J lost 5 bases, and 16 bases lay in between. Germline CDR1 MNHEY, CDR2 SMNVEV (reference sequence). The CDR3 extends over 15 amino acids. As DNA, the CDR3 is TGTGCCAGCAGTCAAAGGGACTCATCGAACAATGAGCAGTTCTTC. Its protein is CASSQRDSSNNEQFF.

This clone appeared a few times. The chain carries TRBV29-1 and TRBJ2-2; TRBD1 might be the D (7 bases). The germline CDR1 and CDR2 sequences are SQVTM and ANQGSEA. The CDR3 contains 16 residues. The V end lost 5 bases, the J end lost 1 base, and 17 bases lay between the germline ends. Here the CDR3 reads CSVQGVQGGNTGELFF. CDR3 in DNA: TGCAGCGTTCAAGGGGTCCAGGGGGGGAACACCGGGGAGCTGTTTTTT.

The chain links TRBV3-1 (or the pseudogene TRBV3-2) to TRBJ1-5; D not certain. The CDR3 spans 12 residues. Germline CDR1 and CDR2: LGHDT and YNNKEL (reference sequence). V lost 3 bases and J lost 4, with 4 bases in between. CDR3 sequence reads: CASSQLNQPQHF. CDR3 nucleotide sequence: TGTGCCAGCAGCCAGCTAAATCAGCCCCAGCATTTT.

This clone was picked up many times. The V call is TRBV7-3, the J call TRBJ2-3, with 13 nucleotides matching TRBD2. Germline V CDR1 and CDR2: SGHTA, FQGTGA. This CDR3 is built from 15 residues. After removal of 3 bases from V and 6 bases from J, the junction contained 3 bases not matched to a gene. CDR3 sequence (DNA): TGTGCCAGCAGCTTGACTAGCGGGGGGTTGGATACGCAGTATTTT. Protein product: CASSLTSGGLDTQYF.

The chain has TRBV6-5 and TRBJ1-1, with a tentative D call TRBD1 (6 bases). The V end was cut by 7 bases, the J end by 6 bases, with 9 bases between. CDR3 length: 11 amino acids. CDR1 MNHEY and CDR2 SVGAGI come from the germline V gene. The CDR3 DNA reads TGTGCCAGCAAAACAGGGCCTGAAGCTTTCTTT. The encoded protein is CASKTGPEAFF.

The rearrangement uses TRBV10-2 and TRBJ1-2; D perhaps matches TRBD1 (5 bases). This CDR3 is 12 amino acids long. Germline loops: CDR1 WSHSY, CDR2 SAAADI. Trimming removed 6 bases at V and 1 base at J, with 6 bases between. DNA of the CDR3: TGCGCCAGCAGGGACAATAACTATGGCTACACCTTC. Translation gives CASRDNNYGYTF.

The chain uses TRBV14 and TRBJ1-1, with D maybe TRBD1 (5 bases). V shed 0 bases and J shed 3 bases, with 14 bases lying between them. The CDR3 extends over 16 amino acids. Per germline, CDR1 SGHDN and CDR2 FVKESK. CDR3 protein: CASSQDSRTKDTEAFF. The CDR3 DNA follows: TGTGCCAGCAGCCAAGATTCCCGGACAAAAGACACTGAAGCTTTCTTT.

The gene calls are TRBV19 and TRBJ1-2; 7 bases map to TRBD1. Per the germline V gene, CDR1 is LNHDA and CDR2 is SQIVND (reference sequence). V trimming: 10 bases; J trimming: 5 bases; junction bases outside the gene matches: 10. The CDR3 extends over 13 amino acids. CDR3 region: CATADRIKYGYTF. The CDR3 coding sequence is TGTGCCACTGCGGACAGGATCAAATATGGCTACACCTTC. Together with reference TRBV19 and TRBJ1-2, the CDR3 gives the full variable domain: DGGITQSPKYLFRKEGQNVTLSCEQNLNHDAMYWYRQDPGQGLRLIYYSQIVNDFQKGDIAEGYSVSREKKESFPLTVTSAQKNPTAFYLCATADRIKYGYTFGSGTRLTVV.

This chain joins TRBV12-5 and TRBJ2-1, with no clear D. The germline CDR1 and CDR2 sequences are LGHNT and FRNRAP. The CDR3 extends over 13 amino acids. The V gene lost 2 bases and the J gene lost 8 bases, with 10 bases spanning the gap. In nucleotides, the CDR3 is TGTGCTAGTGGTTTGACGGCGAGGCATGAGCAGTTCTTC. It specifies CASGLTARHEQFF.

V gene TRBV3-1 (or the pseudogene TRBV3-2) combines with J gene TRBJ1-2; the D is unclear. Deletions cut 0 bases from V and 5 bases from J, with 7 bases between. This CDR3 spans 13 amino acids. The germline gives CDR1 LGHDT, CDR2 YNNKEL (reference sequence). CDR3 DNA sequence: TGTGCCAGCAGCCAAGAGGCGGCTTATGGCTACACCTTC. Protein: CASSQEAAYGYTF.

Comments on this clone: Different DNA sequences within this sample yield the same CDR3. The genes are TRBV19 and TRBJ1-1; D is uncertain. V was cut by 3 bases and J by 1 base, with 6 bases left in between. This CDR3 spans 13 amino acids. CDR1 and CDR2 from the germline V gene are LNHDA and SQIVND (reference sequence). The CDR3 region has the DNA TGTGCCAGTAGTATTCGGTGGAACACTGAAGCTTTCTTT. Amino acids: CASSIRWNTEAFF.

The genes are TRBV7-9 and TRBJ2-3; 13 nucleotides agree with TRBD2. CDR3 size: 17 residues. Germline CDR1 reads SEHNR; CDR2 reads FQNEAQ (reference sequence). The ends lost 3 bases at V and 5 bases at J; junction bases unmatched: 8. The CDR3 DNA reads as TGTGCCAGCAGCTTCTACACTAGCGGGGGGGCTGGAGATACGCAGTATTTT. Translated, it gives CASSFYTSGGAGDTQYF.

The chain combines TRBV7-2 with TRBJ2-3; weak D call: TRBD1 (6 bases). Trimming cost V 5 bases and J 2 bases, with 14 bases left between them. This CDR3 is built from 15 residues. Germline lookup yields CDR1 SGHTA and CDR2 FQGNSA. CDR3 in amino acids: CASSQRTANTDTQYF. The CDR3 coding sequence is TGTGCCAGCAGCCAACGGACAGCTAACACAGATACGCAGTATTTT. The full variable domain, with the rest looked up from reference TRBV7-2 and TRBJ2-3, is GAGVSQSPSNKVTEKGKDVELRCDPISGHTALYWYRQSLGQGLEFLIYFQGNSAPDKSGLPSDRFSAERTGGSVSTLTIQRTQQEDSAVYLCASSQRTANTDTQYFGPGTRLTVL.

The genes are TRBV29-1 and TRBJ1-1, with 9 bases matching TRBD1. Looked up from germline, CDR1 is SQVTM and CDR2 is ANQGSEA. The V segment lost 7 bases and the J segment 5 bases; nucleotides outside the gene matches: 2. The CDR3 spans 11 residues. The CDR3 nucleotides are TGCAGCGCCGACAGGGGGACTGAAGCTTTCTTT. Encoded protein: CSADRGTEAFF.

The V and J genes are TRBV6-1 and TRBJ1-3, with D perhaps matching TRBD1 (5 bases). The V gene's germline CDR1 is MNHNS and CDR2 SASEGT. The CDR3 length is 14 residues. Trimming left V 2 bases short and J 2 bases short, with 7 bases between. CDR3: CASSEPGPGNTIYF. CDR3 bases: TGTGCCAGCAGTGAACCAGGGCCTGGAAACACCATATATTTT.

The chain combines TRBV5-1 with TRBJ1-4; D possibly corresponds to TRBD1 (5 bases). CDR3 size: 15 residues. Germline CDR1 and CDR2: SGHRS and YFSETQ. V lost 2 bases and J 2 bases, leaving 10 bases between the germline ends. CDR3 region: CASSLAGSTNEKLFF. CDR3 nucleotide sequence: TGCGCCAGCAGCTTAGCAGGGTCGACTAATGAAAAACTGTTTTTT.

The V call is TRBV3-1 (or the pseudogene TRBV3-2), the J call TRBJ2-3; 15 bases match TRBD2. Germline values: CDR1 LGHDT, CDR2 YNNKEL (reference sequence). With V trimmed by 4 bases and J by 8 bases, 7 bases remained unmatched. This CDR3 contains 16 residues. CDR3 region: CASSPWTSGGGGTQYF. CDR3 DNA sequence: TGTGCCAGCAGCCCCTGGACTAGCGGGGGGGGAGGTACGCAGTATTTT.

The V call is TRBV19, the J call TRBJ1-5; TRBD1 matches 7 bases. Per the germline V gene, CDR1 is LNHDA and CDR2 is SQIVND (reference sequence). V lost 3 bases to trimming and J lost 7 bases; unmatched junction nucleotides: 9. The CDR3 runs to 15 residues. The CDR3 region has the DNA TGTGCCAGTAGTATGGGCGGGACAGCCGGGCAGCCCCAGCATTTT. Translated: CASSMGGTAGQPQHF.

The chain combines TRBV15 with TRBJ1-1; TRBD1 is a possible D gene (6 bases). With 4 bases removed from V and 7 bases from J, the gap between germline ends came to 13 bases. Germline lookup yields CDR1 LNHNV and CDR2 YYDKDF (reference sequence). The length of the CDR3 is 13 residues. CDR3 protein: CATSTSGQYEAFF. The CDR3 DNA reads TGTGCCACCAGCACCTCAGGACAGTATGAAGCTTTCTTT.

This chain's CDR3 is CASSYSPGFNGELFF. The CDR3 region has the DNA TGTGCCAGCAGTTACTCCCCGGGTTTTAACGGGGAGCTGTTTTTT. The chain uses TRBV6-5 and TRBJ2-2; no definite D call. The V gene's germline CDR1 is MNHEY and CDR2 SVGAGI. Trimming shortened V by 0 bases and J by 7 bases, and 12 bases separated the two germline ends. The CDR3 spans 15 residues.

Notes on this clone: Different DNA sequences within this sample yield the same CDR3. The V and J genes are TRBV5-8 and TRBJ1-1; D not certain. The V gene lost 3 bases and the J gene lost 0 bases, with 12 bases spanning the gap. The germline V gene has CDR1 SGHTS and CDR2 YDEGEE. CDR3 length: 15 amino acids. The CDR3 DNA reads TGTGCCAGCAGCTCGGAGGGTACTCTGAACACTGAAGCTTTCTTT. As protein: CASSSEGTLNTEAFF.

The chain carries TRBV6-5 and TRBJ1-2, with D possibly being TRBD1 (6 bases). The length of the CDR3 is 16 residues. Per the germline V gene, CDR1 is MNHEY and CDR2 is SVGAGI. Trimming left V 0 bases short and J 2 bases short, with 13 bases between. The CDR3 sequence: CASSYSIIQGNYGYTF. The DNA for the CDR3 is TGTGCCAGCAGTTACTCGATCATACAGGGCAACTATGGCTACACCTTC.

This clone was recorded a few times. V usage is TRBV29-1 and J usage is TRBJ1-2, with D unclear. The germline V and J ends were trimmed by 0 bases and 2 bases, with 10 bases remaining between them. Germline-derived CDR1 and CDR2 are SQVTM and ANQGSEA. The CDR3 is 14 amino acids. CDR3 loop: CSVEDGQVNYGYTF. The DNA of the CDR3 is TGCAGCGTTGAAGATGGGCAGGTGAACTATGGCTACACCTTC.

The chain links TRBV7-9 to TRBJ1-2, with 7 bases that match TRBD1. Germline CDR1 is SEHNR and CDR2 is FQNEAQ (reference sequence). The CDR3 loop spans 14 amino acids. Germline trimming cut 3 bases from V and 8 bases from J; bases unmatched to any gene: 9. The CDR3 DNA reads as TGTGCCAGCAGCTTCTCTAATCGACAGGGCGGCTACACCTTC. This sequence encodes CASSFSNRQGGYTF.

The chain couples TRBV11-2 to TRBJ2-3, with D hard to call. The CDR3 covers 13 residues. Trimming pared 4 bases from V and 0 bases from J, leaving 5 bases between. The germline V gene encodes CDR1 SGHAT and CDR2 FQNNGV. CDR3 DNA sequence: TGTGCCAGCAGCTCCTCTAGCACAGATACGCAGTATTTT. It encodes CASSSSSTDTQYF.